This T cell receptor beta chain appears in the sequencing data of a study of cytomegalovirus exposure and HLA in healthy donors (dated by TCRdb to about 2017). About the study as a whole: In an earlier analysis of several hundred of the donors, approximately 260 Gb of sequence data and 90 million to 130 million unique TCR beta sequences from 180 million or so T cells were reported. Roughly 310 gigabases of sequencing data and approximately 93 million unique TCR sequences were included in an early release covering about 700 HLA-typed donors. Of the 300 to 500 genotyped donors, roughly 76% were placed in the genetic ancestry cluster associated with self-reported Caucasian donors. The study aimed to test whether signatures of past pathogen exposure could be identified by cataloging public T cell receptors. The study used immunosequencing to profile the T cell repertoires of 670 or so subjects and linked those repertoires to cytomegalovirus serostatus. A separate validation cohort of about 110 different subjects was used in addition to the roughly 700-subject first cohort. To predict cytomegalovirus infection status, the study combined high-throughput TCR immunosequencing, statistical association of individual TCRs with disease status, and machine learning. In a later analysis, previously published TCR beta repertoires from hundreds of donors were re-analyzed and high-resolution HLA genotyping was added so that TCR occurrence patterns could be studied. Rather than using new phenotypic data, the later analysis identified candidate immune exposures from TCR beta sequences and from how often those sequences occurred across donors. To decide whether each TCR beta V gene segment behaved as functional or pseudogenic, an earlier analysis of 587 of the donors relied on high-throughput TCR beta sequencing. Donor age, sex, ethnicity and CMV serostatus were collected together with the repertoire data. A later genetic analysis used genome-wide SNP genotypes for about three fifths of the roughly 700 donors, treating that subset as a discovery cohort. Every repertoire in the discovery cohort had been generated on one and the same sequencing platform. Both class I and class II loci were covered by HLA typing, at four-digit resolution. Typing coverage varied by locus: roughly 620-640 donors for A, B, C, DRB1 and DQB1; 500 to 550 for DQA1; about 590 for DPA1; 450 to 480 for DPB1. Four to six DR-DQ haplotypes were handled as single units for association and clustering, since linkage in the cohort was strong. On average, roughly 200,000 unique TCR beta nucleotide sequences were sequenced per donor among a few hundred genotyped donors of the cohort, with around 19% of those sequences being non-productive.

In the case of this clone: Its cognate antigen has yet to be identified. The input lacks base qualities; no much larger clone sits a single base away.

Including the terminal cysteine and phenylalanine, the CDR3 comprises 15 residues. Kept here is only the CDR3 DNA, which spans 45 bases and is read in frame from base 1. The junction shows trimming of 4 bases on V and 2 bases on J, and the gene matches do not reach 6 bases of it. For CDR1 and CDR2, the germline V gene lists SGHRS and YFSETQ. The library was generated by the immunoSEQ multiplex PCR assay. A mixture of 60 forward primers for TCR Vbeta segments and 13 reverse primers for TCR Jbeta segments was used in the multiplex PCR. Amplification of the CDR3 region of rearranged TCR beta genes was performed with a multiplex PCR assay on genomic DNA. Amplified TCR beta libraries were sequenced as 87-base-pair reads on the Illumina HiSeq System. As for how the authors treated the data: In a later analysis, 70 million to 95 million unique TCR beta chains were counted across the 666 repertoires, and roughly 11 million of these chains were shared by at least two donors. A nearest-neighbor algorithm error-corrected the raw reads and collapsed the reads into unique sequences, merging closely related sequences to remove PCR and sequencing errors. Alignment of CDR3 sequences to IMGT reference sequences was used to assign V, D and J gene segments. For a sequence to be retained, a match of at least six nucleotides to both a V gene segment and a J gene segment was required. Rearrangements were called productive when the CDR3 lacked stop codons and stayed in frame with V and J; all others were non-productive. CDR3 was defined according to IMGT convention as the region running from the second conserved V-encoded cysteine to the conserved J-encoded phenylalanine. Sequences without an unambiguous match to a single V gene segment were excluded from the earlier analysis of a few hundred of the donors. An earlier analysis of fewer than 650 of the donors classified V segments as functional when productive rearrangements were above 56.7% and as segregating when the standard deviation between donors was above 5%. A statistical classification framework was built for diagnosing cytomegalovirus status from the catalog of TCR beta chain sequences. In a later analysis, V and J genes were assigned by comparing TCR nucleotide sequences against IMGT/GENE-DB human TR gene sequences. The TCRdist pipeline was used in a later analysis to assign CDR3 sequences and most-parsimonious VDJ recombination scenarios. In a later analysis, every TCR beta chain was defined by the combination of its CDR3 amino acid sequence and its V-gene family, and reads without a unique V-gene family were dropped. To address suspected cross-contamination and a sequencing artifact, a later analysis removed a few hundred highly shared, low-generation-probability nucleotide sequences. A later analysis calculated a clonal expansion index for each public chain from normalized within-repertoire ranks of inferred template counts. A later analysis computed generation probabilities with a VDJ recombination model fitted to out-of-frame rearrangements, and checked the results against IGoR. Hypergeometric tests were used in a later analysis to score TCR-TCR, TCR-HLA and TCR-CMV co-occurrence, with a repertoire-size bias correction applied to the TCR pairs. False discovery rates were estimated in a later analysis by permuting HLA or CMV assignments 20 times. In a later analysis, co-occurring TCRs were grouped using DBSCAN, and TCRdist sequence similarity was added for clustering within HLA-allele-positive subsets. For co-occurrence clustering, repertoires with fewer than 30,000 or more than 120,000 public chains were excluded, along with five or six repertoires with anomalous nucleotide sharing. TCRdb carries this immuneACCESS record with in-frame sequences only. Its versions omit some clonotypes, under half of them owing to an unresolved V gene in the studies checked, with the rest unexplained. That table supplies the V and J calls and clone size; D and trimming were determined from the DNA. The sample yields roughly 230,000 clones; 78% were counted once. Of the sample, about 0.45% falls within the top ten clones.

The cohort comprised 670 or so healthy bone marrow donors. At the time of sampling, all cohort members were nominally healthy, though unrecorded immune exposures were likely present. The donor was CMV seronegative and was included in the group of 352 seronegative cohort members. Every donor gave a peripheral blood sample, and the peripheral blood mononuclear cells from that sample were used for TCR beta sequencing. Genomic DNA was extracted from the blood cell samples with the Qiagen DNeasy Blood Extraction Kit. The paper as a whole reports these results and caveats: Immune exposure information for the cohort was limited to CMV serostatus. In a later genetic analysis, fewer N-insertions in productive TCRs were reported among donors in an Asian-associated ancestry cluster than the roughly 710-donor mean. In vitro tests confirmed that a few of the cytomegalovirus-associated TCR beta chains recognize cytomegalovirus antigens. A further reported finding was that TCR beta sequences accurately predicted the HLA-A and HLA-B alleles for most subjects in the first cohort. While some public TCRs were present in many individuals, most TCR sequences turned up only very rarely across donors. Correlated functional status among segregating V segments might reflect linkage disequilibrium, but an unknown experimental factor could not be ruled out. The classifier was reported to diagnose cytomegalovirus status with high specificity and sensitivity in both the original cohort and the validation cohort. In a later analysis, the rate of TCR association differed among HLA loci, with DRB1 alleles having the most associated TCRs and HLA-C alleles having the fewest. The authors suggested that the approach could potentially be extended to other disease states and immunological phenotypes. According to a later analysis, parvovirus B19, influenza, CMV and Epstein-Barr virus appeared linked to several top co-occurrence clusters. An earlier analysis of around 500 of the donors showed that most TCR beta V segments appeared in productive rearrangements either about 90% or about 30% of the time, which broadly matched IMGT annotations. A cluster of highly shared sequence variants was judged likely to represent a technical artifact of the sequencing pipeline. Sequencing depth was assumed to be roughly uniform across donors in the presence/absence analyses, though that assumption may not hold. The earlier analysis of approximately 560 of the donors excluded around 17 rarely observed V segments, including chromosome 9 orphons, because counts were too low. When HLA alleles, especially DR and DQ, strongly co-occurred, attributing TCR associations to individual alleles was difficult. Because HLA typing was unavailable for some donors at each locus, only the typed subset was used in association tests. Compared with equally common non-associated chains, HLA-associated TCR beta chains in a later analysis were more clonally expanded and had lower generation probabilities. A later analysis associated 16,951 TCR beta sequences with specific HLA alleles at a false discovery rate of 0.05. Some IMGT-functional V segments, including TRBV6-2 and TRBV6-3, could not be told apart with the 87-base-pair reads, so those segments were excluded. A later genetic analysis associated a missense DCLRE1C variant with V-gene and J-gene trimming of TCR beta chains, and an independent cohort replicated the association. In this cohort, only TCR beta chains were sequenced, and detectable features were limited by the absence of alpha or paired-chain data. In a later analysis, most CMV-associated TCR beta chains were found to appear HLA-restricted, with HLA associations seemingly driven largely by CMV exposure. A total of 150 or so TCR beta chains were listed by the study as associated with cytomegalovirus.

The receptor was derived from a boy between 5 and 17 years old in good health and CMV-seronegative. The chain employs TRBV5-1 and TRBJ2-3, with 8 bases aligning to TRBD2. Sequenced material: PBMCs. The nucleotides are TGCGCCAGCAGCGCGGGACTAGGAGTCACAGATACGCAGTATTTT. It codes for CASSAGLGVTDTQYF.